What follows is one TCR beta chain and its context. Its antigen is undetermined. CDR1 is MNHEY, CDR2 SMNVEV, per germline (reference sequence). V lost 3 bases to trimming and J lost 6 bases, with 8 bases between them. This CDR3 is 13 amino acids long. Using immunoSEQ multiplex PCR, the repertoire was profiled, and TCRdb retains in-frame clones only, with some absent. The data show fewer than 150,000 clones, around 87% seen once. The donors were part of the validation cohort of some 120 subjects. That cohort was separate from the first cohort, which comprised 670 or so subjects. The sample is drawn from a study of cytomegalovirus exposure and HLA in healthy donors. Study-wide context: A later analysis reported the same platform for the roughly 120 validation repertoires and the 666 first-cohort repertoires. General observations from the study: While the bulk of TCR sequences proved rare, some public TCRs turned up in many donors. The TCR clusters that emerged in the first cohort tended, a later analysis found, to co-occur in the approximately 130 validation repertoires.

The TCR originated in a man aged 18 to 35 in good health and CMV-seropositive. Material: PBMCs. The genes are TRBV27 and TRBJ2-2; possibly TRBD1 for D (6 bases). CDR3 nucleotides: TGTGCCAGCAGTTTCAGGGGTCCCGGGGAGCTGTTTTTT. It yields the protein CASSFRGPGELFF.